This T cell receptor (beta chain) was identified in a study of T-cell memory formation after mild COVID-19. A few counts support this clonotype. This CDR3 region has 14 residues. V shed 0 bases and J shed 5 bases, with 10 bases lying between them. TCRdb recomputed calls from the 5' RACE reads with MiXCR, one row per CDR3 protein. Found here are some 250,000 distinct CDR3 sequences, roughly 17% of them singletons; the top ten hold 23%. The chain couples TRBV12-3 or TRBV12-4 to TRBJ1-1, with D perhaps matching TRBD1 (5 bases). Input material: PBMCs or a T cell subset sorted from them (not recorded which). The receptor comes from a man between 18 and 35 years old who had mild COVID-19 (a few samples of this study predate the infection). Cell type and time point are not known. DNA of the CDR3: TGTGCCAGCAGTTTAGCGCAGGGAGGTACTGAAGCTTTCTTT. It yields the protein CASSLAQGGTEAFF.